Each of the 19 T cell receptor beta chains below was sequenced from the same sample in a study of cytomegalovirus exposure and HLA in healthy donors. The PCR was carried out with 60 Vbeta primers and 13 Jbeta primers. The protocol was immunoSEQ multiplex PCR, while the TCRdb copy is restricted to in-frame clones and leaves out a portion. Among around 190,000 clones listed, roughly 85% were seen once. The sample was PBMCs. The receptors originated from a woman aged 40 to 50 in good health and CMV-seronegative.

Only one count was recorded for this clone. The gene calls are TRBV11-3 and TRBJ2-1; 11 nucleotides match TRBD2. Germline V CDR1 and CDR2: SGHNT, YENEEA. Trimming took 5 bases from V and 7 from J; bases not matched to a gene: 7. CDR3 size: 15 residues. As DNA, the CDR3 is TGTGCCAGCAGCGTCCTGACTAGCGGGATAAATGAGCAGTTCTTC. The encoded protein is CASSVLTSGINEQFF.

The rearrangement uses TRBV10-3 and TRBJ1-2; the match to TRBD1 covers 11 bases. The V segment lost 7 bases and the J segment 2 bases; nucleotides outside the gene matches: 6. The CDR3 contains 15 residues. Germline lookup yields CDR1 ENHRY and CDR2 SYGVKD. Here the CDR3 reads CAITRTGGPNYGYTF. The CDR3 DNA follows: TGTGCCATCACTCGGACAGGGGGCCCGAACTATGGCTACACCTTC.

This chain connects TRBV5-1 to TRBJ1-1, with D possibly being TRBD1 (6 bases). Germline values: CDR1 SGHRS, CDR2 YFSETQ. The CDR3 has 16 residues. Trimming cost V 4 bases and J 0 bases, with 16 bases left between them. CDR3: CASSRAFTGMNTEAFF. CDR3 nucleotides: TGCGCCAGCAGCAGAGCTTTTACAGGGATGAACACTGAAGCTTTCTTT.

There are a few counts of this clone. The V call is TRBV4-3, the J call TRBJ1-3; D gene unclear. The CDR3 extends over 14 amino acids. Germline CDR1 LGHNA, CDR2 YSLEER. V lost 1 base to trimming and J lost 4 bases, with 8 bases between them. The CDR3 region is CASSQVSSGNTIYF. CDR3 in DNA: TGCGCCAGCAGCCAAGTTTCGAGCGGAAACACCATATATTTT.

V is TRBV19 and J is TRBJ2-3; tentatively, D is TRBD2 (6 bases). The CDR3 has 11 residues. V shed 7 bases and J shed 6 bases, with 8 bases lying between them. Germline V gene data show CDR1 as LNHDA and CDR2 as SQIVND (reference sequence). This CDR3 is CASNRGDTQYF. The CDR3 DNA sequence: TGTGCCAGTAATCGGGGGGATACGCAGTATTTT.

The chain has TRBV5-6 and TRBJ2-2; 9 positions agree with TRBD2. This CDR3 is 16 amino acids long. V was clipped by 9 bases and J by 2 bases; unmatched bases: 11. Germline loops: CDR1 SGHDT, CDR2 YYEEEE. The CDR3 spells CATKRAGGPNTGELFF. DNA for the CDR3: TGTGCCACCAAACGAGCGGGGGGTCCTAACACCGGGGAGCTGTTTTTT.

The CDR3 region is CASSDRQGGEAFF. The DNA for the CDR3 is TGTGCCAGCAGTGACCGACAGGGGGGTGAAGCTTTCTTT. The chain joins TRBV6-4 to TRBJ1-1; 9 bases are a match to TRBD1. The V gene end was trimmed by 2 bases and the J gene end by 7 bases; junction bases not matched to a gene: 2. Germline V gene sequence: CDR1 MRHNA, CDR2 SNTAGT. The CDR3 is made up of 13 amino acids.

The rearrangement joins TRBV6-1 to TRBJ1-1, with D perhaps TRBD1 (5 bases). In germline, CDR1 is MNHNS, CDR2 SASEGT. Trimming cost V 2 bases and J 4 bases, with 14 bases left between them. The length of the CDR3 is 15 residues. The CDR3 region has the DNA TGTGCCAGCAGTGAATCGGCAGGGATCCCCACTGAAGCTTTCTTT. This sequence encodes CASSESAGIPTEAFF.

This clone was observed a handful of times. V and J are TRBV28 and TRBJ2-5, with TRBD2 matching over 7 bases. This CDR3 is built from 14 residues. V lost 6 bases and J lost 5; bases outside the gene matches: 9. CDR1 and CDR2 (germline): MDHEN, SYDVKM. The CDR3 loop is CASSLAGDRETQYF. The CDR3 DNA follows: TGTGCCAGCAGCTTGGCGGGGGATCGGGAGACCCAGTACTTC.

J is TRBJ2-1 and V is TRBV21-1; TRBD2, as called in the table, went unchecked against the DNA. TRBV21-1 is described as a pseudogene. The CDR3 extends over 19 amino acids. The CDR3 DNA is TGTGCCAGCAGCAAACCCCGGGGACCCCAAGCGGGAGGAATTCATGAGCAGTTCTTC. It encodes CASSKPRGPQAGGIHEQFF.

This chain's CDR3 is CASSPGQGFNNEQFF. DNA of the CDR3: TGTGCCAGCAGCCCCGGACAGGGGTTTAACAATGAGCAGTTCTTC. The chain uses TRBV5-6 and TRBJ2-1; 9 bases are shared with TRBD1. The CDR3 loop spans 15 amino acids. Germline V CDR1 and CDR2: SGHDT, YYEEEE. Losses at the gene ends were 4 bases for V and 5 bases for J; bases not matched to a gene: 7. Complete variable domain (other parts from reference TRBV5-6 and TRBJ2-1): DAGVTQSPTHLIKTRGQQVTLRCSPKSGHDTVSWYQQALGQGPQFIFQYYEEEERQRGNFPDRFSGHQFPNYSSELNVNALLLGDSALYLCASSPGQGFNNEQFFGPGTRLTVL.

J is TRBJ1-1 and V is TRBV19, with D perhaps matching TRBD1 (5 bases). The germline CDR1 and CDR2 sequences are LNHDA and SQIVND (reference sequence). V lost 2 bases, J lost 8 bases, and 12 bases lay in between. This CDR3 comprises 13 residues. CDR3 protein: CASSIPSGREAFF. The CDR3, as DNA: TGTGCCAGTAGTATACCGTCAGGGAGGGAAGCTTTCTTT.

The chain carries TRBV7-6 and TRBJ1-2; TRBD1 might be the D (6 bases). CDR3 length: 13 residues. From germline, CDR1 is SGHVS and CDR2 FNYEAQ. V lost 1 base and J 4 bases, leaving 7 bases between the germline ends. CDR3 in amino acids: CASSLGGLYGYTF. CDR3 DNA: TGTGCCAGCAGCTTAGGGGGGCTCTATGGCTACACCTTC.

The gene calls are TRBV5-6 and TRBJ1-6; D call uncertain. V was pared by 6 bases and J by 5 bases, with 12 bases between. This CDR3 is 14 amino acids long. Germline CDR1 reads SGHDT; CDR2 reads YYEEEE. CDR3 loop: CASTTGVNNSPLHF. As DNA, the CDR3 is TGTGCCAGCACCACCGGGGTTAATAATTCACCCCTCCACTTT.

This clone has a handful of counts. The V call is TRBV6-4, the J call TRBJ1-2, with 10 bases matching TRBD1. CDR3 length: 14 residues. The germline CDR1 and CDR2 sequences are MRHNA and SNTAGT. V lost 3 bases and J lost 7; bases outside the gene matches: 5. This chain's CDR3 is CASSEGTGDSGYTF. CDR3 bases: TGTGCCAGCAGTGAGGGGACAGGGGACTCTGGCTACACCTTC.

This chain connects TRBV5-8 to TRBJ2-3, with 7 bases matching TRBD1. CDR3 length equals 16 residues. Germline trimming cut 5 bases from V and 0 bases from J; bases unmatched to any gene: 9. CDR1 is SGHTS and CDR2 is YDEGEE in the germline V gene. CDR3 sequence reads: CASSLFGQASTDTQYF. The CDR3 nucleotides are TGTGCCAGCAGTTTGTTCGGACAGGCGAGCACAGATACGCAGTATTTT.

CDR3 amino acids: CASSLVSTAEAFF. Here the CDR3 DNA reads TGCGCCAGCAGCTTGGTCTCTACTGCTGAAGCTTTCTTT. The V gene is TRBV5-1, the J gene TRBJ1-1; no clear D. Trimming pared 0 bases from V and 6 bases from J, leaving 9 bases between. The CDR3 totals 13 residues. Germline values: CDR1 SGHRS, CDR2 YFSETQ.

This clone was seen a handful of times. The chain couples TRBV2 to TRBJ1-4; 10 bases align to TRBD1. Germline V lookup: CDR1 SNHLY, CDR2 FYNNEI. CDR3 length: 14 residues. V lost 6 bases to trimming and J lost 8 bases; unmatched junction nucleotides: 6. Written as DNA, the CDR3 is TGTGCCAGCAGCCGGGACAGGGGTCGGGAAAAACTGTTTTTT. It encodes CASSRDRGREKLFF.

The V gene is TRBV28, the J gene TRBJ2-2; D is perhaps TRBD2 (5 bases). V was trimmed by 4 bases and J by 0 bases, leaving 15 bases between them. Germline CDR1 and CDR2: MDHEN and SYDVKM. The CDR3 runs 17 residues. The CDR3 DNA is TGTGCCAGCAGTTCTGGGAGTCACTCGGCGAACACCGGGGAGCTGTTTTTT. Translating it yields CASSSGSHSANTGELFF.